Following are 15 T cell receptor beta chains from one sample sequenced in a study of shared clonotypes between healthy human individuals. Clones were read by immunoSEQ multiplex PCR, and TCRdb kept only the in-frame ones, dropping some. The sample contains 1 million to 1.2 million clones, approximately 75% of which appear only once. Sequenced sample: memory CD4+ T cells from PBMCs. As for subset: CD45RA-negative fraction. The receptors were gathered from a man in his late teens or twenties in good health. Some clones in this sample may be carry-over from other donors' samples.

A word on this clone: Other DNA sequences in this specimen translate into the identical CDR3. V and J are TRBV7-2 and TRBJ2-1; possibly TRBD2 for D (6 bases). Trimming removed 1 base at V and 2 bases at J, with 9 bases between. CDR3 length: 15 amino acids. In germline, CDR1 is SGHTA, CDR2 FQGNSA. The CDR3 coding sequence is TGTGCCAGCAGCTTAGGCCTAGCGCCCTACAATGAGCAGTTCTTC. This codes for CASSLGLAPYNEQFF.

The chain links TRBV30 to TRBJ2-3, with D perhaps TRBD2 (5 bases). Germline assignment: CDR1 GTSNPN and CDR2 SVGIG (reference sequence). The CDR3 is 13 amino acids. V dropped 4 bases and J dropped 3 bases, with 11 bases sitting between them. In nucleotides, the CDR3 is TGTGCCTGGAATGAGCGGAGGACAGATACGCAGTATTTT. The encoded protein is CAWNERRTDTQYF.

This chain links TRBV9 with TRBJ2-1; tentatively, D is TRBD1 (5 bases). The CDR3 consists of 14 residues. The V end lost 0 bases, the J end lost 6 bases, and 10 bases lay between the germline ends. Looked up from germline, CDR1 is SGDLS and CDR2 is YYNGEE. CDR3: CASSVGSQGNEQFF. CDR3 in DNA: TGTGCCAGCAGCGTAGGGTCCCAGGGCAATGAGCAGTTCTTC.

This chain uses TRBV7-8 with TRBJ2-5; D gene ambiguous. V dropped 5 bases and J dropped 4 bases, with 14 bases sitting between them. CDR1 SGHVS and CDR2 FQNEAQ come from the germline V gene. This CDR3 is built from 14 residues. CDR3 loop: CASSPFYQRETQYF. DNA for the CDR3: TGTGCCAGCAGCCCTTTTTACCAAAGAGAGACCCAGTACTTC.

V usage is TRBV9 and J usage is TRBJ2-1; 7 positions agree with TRBD1. The germline V gene has CDR1 SGDLS and CDR2 YYNGEE. V gave up 0 bases and J gave up 6 bases; unmatched junction bases: 6. The CDR3 has 15 residues. CDR3 sequence reads: CASSVEGARGNEQFF. The CDR3 DNA follows: TGTGCCAGCAGCGTAGAGGGGGCACGTGGCAATGAGCAGTTCTTC.

The V gene is TRBV7-2, the J gene TRBJ2-4; maybe TRBD2 (5 bases). CDR3 length: 15 residues. The V end was cut by 1 base, the J end by 1 base, with 8 bases between. The V gene's germline CDR1 is SGHTA and CDR2 FQGNSA. The CDR3, as DNA: TGTGCCAGCAGCTTAGGGACTTATGCCAAAAACATTCAGTACTTC. Encoded protein: CASSLGTYAKNIQYF.

V gene TRBV9 combines with J gene TRBJ2-7, with 8 positions matching TRBD1. The J segment lost 3 bases and the V segment lost 2 bases, leaving 7 bases of the junction unmatched. Germline-derived CDR1 and CDR2 are SGDLS and YYNGEE. This CDR3 contains 15 residues. CDR3 DNA sequence: TGTGCCAGCAGCGTGGGTGGGGACAGGAGCTACGAGCAGTACTTC. Encoded protein: CASSVGGDRSYEQYF. Full variable domain (missing parts from reference TRBV9 and TRBJ2-7): DSGVTQTPKHLITATGQRVTLRCSPRSGDLSVYWYQQSLDQGLQFLIQYYNGEERAKGNILERFSAQQFPDLHSELNLSSLELGDSALYFCASSVGGDRSYEQYFGPGTRLTVT.

This clone was observed a handful of times. This chain joins TRBV6-1 and TRBJ1-2; D gene ambiguous. The CDR3 totals 10 residues. From germline, CDR1 is MNHNS and CDR2 SASEGT. V dropped 3 bases and J dropped 4 bases, with 0 bases sitting between them. CDR3 region: CASSDYGYTF. The CDR3 DNA reads as TGTGCCAGCAGTGACTATGGCTACACCTTC.

The J gene is TRBJ2-1, the V gene TRBV5-4, with TRBD1 as a possible D gene (6 bases). CDR3 length equals 17 residues. Trimming took 0 bases from V and 3 from J, leaving 16 bases between them. Germline values: CDR1 SGHNT, CDR2 YYREEE (reference sequence). Written as DNA, the CDR3 is TGTGCCAGCAGCTTGGCCAGGGGTGGCGGACTCTACAATGAGCAGTTCTTC. This codes for CASSLARGGGLYNEQFF.

V gene TRBV5-4 combines with J gene TRBJ2-1, with TRBD2 as a possible D gene (7 bases). Germline V gene data show CDR1 as SGHNT and CDR2 as YYREEE (reference sequence). The V end was cut by 4 bases, the J end by 8 bases, with 25 bases between. CDR3 length equals 17 residues. This chain's CDR3 is CASSPLRGRASVDEQFF. Written as DNA, the CDR3 is TGTGCCAGCAGCCCCCTAAGGGGGAGGGCCTCGGTCGATGAGCAGTTCTTC.

This rearrangement joins TRBV30 to TRBJ1-2; D may be TRBD1 (6 bases). CDR1 and CDR2 (germline): GTSNPN, SVGIG (reference sequence). The CDR3 is 14 residues long. With 1 base removed from V and 3 bases from J, the gap between germline ends came to 12 bases. For the CDR3, the DNA is TGTGCCTGGAGTGGTGGGGGCATGGACTATGGCTACACCTTC. Protein: CAWSGGGMDYGYTF.

CDR3 coding DNA: TGTGCCAGCAGTACAGGAGAAGGCGGCTACACCTTC. Translation: CASSTGEGGYTF. The gene calls are TRBV28 and TRBJ1-2; D might be TRBD1 (5 bases). V lost 5 bases and J 8 bases, leaving 12 bases between the germline ends. This CDR3 region has 12 residues. Germline-derived CDR1 and CDR2 are MDHEN and SYDVKM.

This clone was recorded only once. This chain links TRBV5-5 with TRBJ2-7, with TRBD1 identical over 8 bases. J was trimmed by 4 bases and V by 4 bases; bases with no gene match: 7. Germline lookup yields CDR1 SGHKS and CDR2 YYEKEE (reference sequence). This CDR3 region has 14 residues. The CDR3 nucleotides read TGTGCCAGCAGCCCGCCGGGACAGGCATACGAGCAGTACTTC. Its translation is CASSPPGQAYEQYF.

CDR3 sequence reads: CASSQQGLEQYF. The CDR3 bases are TGTGCCAGCAGTCAACAGGGGCTCGAGCAGTACTTC. V and J are TRBV7-9 and TRBJ2-7; 7 nucleotides align to TRBD1. CDR1 and CDR2 from the germline V gene are SEHNR and FQNEAQ (reference sequence). Losses at the gene ends were 6 bases for V and 6 bases for J; bases not matched to a gene: 5. CDR3 length: 12 residues.

The chain has TRBV11-2 and TRBJ2-5, with 12 bases matching TRBD2. CDR3 length equals 18 residues. The germline V gene encodes CDR1 SGHAT and CDR2 FQNNGV. Unmatched junction bases numbered 14, after V lost 5 bases and J lost 4 bases. CDR3 amino acids: CASSHGASGRASVETQYF. The CDR3 bases are TGTGCCAGCAGCCATGGGGCTAGCGGGAGGGCCTCAGTAGAGACCCAGTACTTC.